One sample yielded the 27 T cell receptor beta chains listed below, sequenced in a study of OX40 agonist ivuxolimab in advanced cancers. Generated by immunoSEQ multiplex PCR, the TCRdb table keeps only in-frame clones and is missing some. Of tens of thousands of clones listed, roughly 88% are singletons. The source material was CD4+ or CD8+ T cells sorted from blood, sampled in a trial of the OX40 agonist ivuxolimab. These receptors all come from an adult with an advanced solid tumor such as melanoma, head and neck, liver or kidney cancer.

The chain employs TRBV27 and TRBJ1-4; 7 nucleotides match TRBD1. CDR1 is MNHEY and CDR2 is SMNVEV in the germline V gene (reference sequence). V lost 5 bases to trimming and J lost 0 bases; unmatched junction nucleotides: 3. CDR3 length equals 15 residues. Written as DNA, the CDR3 is TGTGCCAGCAGTAGACAGGGTGCAACTAATGAAAAACTGTTTTTT. Translated, it gives CASSRQGATNEKLFF.

The chain couples TRBV19 to TRBJ2-1, with TRBD2 matching 8 bases. Trimming removed 5 bases from V and 4 bases from J; junction bases left unmatched: 13. The CDR3 runs to 17 residues. Per germline, CDR1 LNHDA and CDR2 SQIVND (reference sequence). The CDR3 spells CASSPTAGGGPYNEQFF. The CDR3 DNA sequence: TGTGCCAGTAGTCCCACCGCTGGCGGGGGGCCTTACAATGAGCAGTTCTTC. Full variable domain (outside the CDR3, taken from reference TRBV19 and TRBJ2-1): DGGITQSPKYLFRKEGQNVTLSCEQNLNHDAMYWYRQDPGQGLRLIYYSQIVNDFQKGDIAEGYSVSREKKESFPLTVTSAQKNPTAFYLCASSPTAGGGPYNEQFFGPGTRLTVL.

This chain links TRBV18 with TRBJ1-2; D call uncertain. Germline V gene data show CDR1 as KGHSH and CDR2 as LQKENI. The V end was cut by 4 bases, the J end by 2 bases, with 11 bases between. CDR3 size: 14 residues. The DNA of the CDR3 is TGTGCCAGCTCACGGGGTAGCACCAACTATGGCTACACCTTC. Translation gives CASSRGSTNYGYTF.

The chain combines TRBV13 with TRBJ2-3; D gene uncertain. V lost 5 bases and J 2 bases, leaving 11 bases between the germline ends. Germline V gene sequence: CDR1 PRHDT, CDR2 FYEKMQ (reference sequence). The CDR3 consists of 14 residues. The CDR3 DNA reads as TGTGCCAGCAGCCGATATGGGGACACAGATACGCAGTATTTT. Protein sequence: CASSRYGDTDTQYF.

V and J are TRBV28 and TRBJ2-5; 9 bases match TRBD1. CDR3 length equals 15 residues. V gave up 2 bases and J gave up 5 bases; unmatched junction bases: 6. Germline CDR1 is MDHEN and CDR2 is SYDVKM. CDR3 protein: CASSLTGTGRETQYF. The DNA of the CDR3 is TGTGCCAGCAGTTTAACCGGGACAGGGCGGGAGACCCAGTACTTC.

The chain is built from TRBV7-9 and TRBJ2-3, with D possibly TRBD2 on 5 matching bases. The V end was cut by 5 bases, the J end by 5 bases, with 11 bases between. The germline gives CDR1 SEHNR, CDR2 FQNEAQ (reference sequence). CDR3 length: 13 amino acids. The DNA of the CDR3 is TGTGCCAGCAGCAGGAAGGGAGTAGATACGCAGTATTTT. Residues: CASSRKGVDTQYF.

This chain connects TRBV19 to TRBJ2-5; 9 bases agree with TRBD2. The germline V gene encodes CDR1 LNHDA and CDR2 SQIVND (reference sequence). The CDR3 extends over 16 amino acids. Trimming at V came to 4 bases and at J to 1 base, leaving 7 bases not matched to a gene. CDR3 DNA sequence: TGTGCCAGTAGTAGAGGTGCGGGAGGGACCCAAGAGACCCAGTACTTC. Translating gives CASSRGAGGTQETQYF. The whole variable domain, filled in from reference TRBV19 and TRBJ2-5, reads DGGITQSPKYLFRKEGQNVTLSCEQNLNHDAMYWYRQDPGQGLRLIYYSQIVNDFQKGDIAEGYSVSREKKESFPLTVTSAQKNPTAFYLCASSRGAGGTQETQYFGPGTRLLVL.

This chain uses TRBV23-1 with TRBJ1-1; D ambiguous. TRBV23-1 carries the ORF label, with uncertain function. The length of the CDR3 is 12 residues. With 0 bases removed from V and 7 bases from J, the gap between germline ends came to 6 bases. This chain's CDR3 is CASSQSGLEAFF. The CDR3 region has the DNA TGCGCCAGCAGTCAATCTGGCCTTGAAGCTTTCTTT.

The chain is built from TRBV6-5 and TRBJ1-1; 7 positions match TRBD1. Per the germline V gene, CDR1 is MNHEY and CDR2 is SVGAGI. The CDR3 consists of 15 residues. V trimming: 0 bases; J trimming: 2 bases; junction bases outside the gene matches: 3. Written as DNA, the CDR3 is TGTGCCAGCAGTTACTCAAACAGGGGTAACACTGAAGCTTTCTTT. This gives the protein CASSYSNRGNTEAFF.

The gene calls are TRBV5-5 and TRBJ2-2; 9 positions agree with TRBD1. The V gene end was trimmed by 0 bases and the J gene end by 3 bases; junction bases not matched to a gene: 6. This CDR3 has 17 residues. Germline V CDR1 and CDR2: SGHKS, YYEKEE (reference sequence). CDR3 sequence (DNA): TGTGCCAGCAGCTTGGCACCGGACAGGGGTTACACCGGGGAGCTGTTTTTT. It translates to CASSLAPDRGYTGELFF.

The genes are TRBV11-2 and TRBJ2-5; D unresolved. Germline V gene lookup returns CDR1 SGHAT and CDR2 FQNNGV. Between the trimmed V and J ends, which lost 0 bases and 4 bases, there was a span of 9 bases. CDR3 length: 14 residues. The CDR3 sequence: CASSLDRVGETQYF. The CDR3 DNA sequence: TGTGCCAGCAGCTTAGATAGGGTGGGAGAGACCCAGTACTTC.

This chain links TRBV5-6 with TRBJ2-1; TRBD2 matches 7 bases. With V trimmed by 1 base and J by 2 bases, 9 bases remained unmatched. The CDR3 spans 17 residues. Per germline, CDR1 SGHDT and CDR2 YYEEEE. This CDR3 is CASSLIAGGSPYNEQFF. The CDR3 nucleotides are TGTGCCAGCAGCTTGATAGCGGGTGGGTCCCCCTACAATGAGCAGTTCTTC.

The chain employs TRBV6-6 and TRBJ1-2; TRBD1 might be the D (6 bases). Germline V gene lookup returns CDR1 MNHNY and CDR2 SVGAGI (reference sequence). This CDR3 comprises 14 residues. V lost 7 bases, J lost 4 bases, and 16 bases lay in between. In DNA form, the CDR3 reads TGTGCCAGCAACGACAGGCTCCGGCCCTATGGCTACACCTTC. Protein product: CASNDRLRPYGYTF.

The chain employs TRBV5-1 and TRBJ2-5, with D possibly TRBD1 on 7 matching bases. This CDR3 spans 15 amino acids. Trimming pared 4 bases from V and 3 bases from J, leaving 16 bases between. The germline gives CDR1 SGHRS, CDR2 YFSETQ. CDR3 bases: TGCGCCAGCAGCAACCGACAGGGCGGGGAAGAGACCCAGTACTTC. Its translation: CASSNRQGGEETQYF.

CDR3 coding DNA: TGCAGCGTTGGTGAGGGTAGAACCTACGAGCAGTACTTC. As protein: CSVGEGRTYEQYF. The gene calls are TRBV29-1 and TRBJ2-7; TRBD2 might be the D (5 bases). Germline values: CDR1 SQVTM, CDR2 ANQGSEA. This CDR3 is 13 amino acids long. Trimming cost V 4 bases and J 2 bases, with 12 bases left between them.

The chain combines TRBV5-1 with TRBJ1-6; D gene unclear. Trimming cost V 0 bases and J 8 bases, with 12 bases left between them. This CDR3 contains 15 residues. Germline values: CDR1 SGHRS, CDR2 YFSETQ. CDR3: CASSLALGNHSPLHF. DNA of the CDR3: TGCGCCAGCAGCTTGGCACTGGGCAACCATTCACCCCTCCACTTT.

This chain connects TRBV4-1 to TRBJ1-2; 7 bases are a match to TRBD1. The V segment lost 1 base and the J segment 6 bases; nucleotides outside the gene matches: 5. This CDR3 is built from 14 residues. Germline CDR1 reads MGHRA; CDR2 reads YSYEKL. The CDR3 spells CASSQVAQGDGYTF. CDR3 in DNA: TGCGCCAGCAGCCAAGTTGCCCAGGGGGATGGCTACACCTTC.

The chain couples TRBV11-2 to TRBJ1-1; possibly TRBD1 for D (5 bases). Trimming pared 4 bases from V and 1 base from J, leaving 10 bases between. The germline CDR1 and CDR2 sequences are SGHAT and FQNNGV. The CDR3 is 14 residues long. This CDR3 reads CASSSRAGNTEAFF. The CDR3 DNA sequence: TGTGCCAGCAGCTCCAGGGCAGGGAACACTGAAGCTTTCTTT.

A single count supports this clone. The chain has TRBV7-9 and TRBJ2-3; TRBD2 matches 11 bases. J was trimmed by 0 bases and V by 9 bases; bases with no gene match: 2. CDR3 length: 14 amino acids. The germline V gene encodes CDR1 SEHNR and CDR2 FQNEAQ (reference sequence). CDR3 in DNA: TGTGCCAGTCTAGCGGGAGGAAGCACAGATACGCAGTATTTT. This codes for CASLAGGSTDTQYF.

The rearrangement joins TRBV27 to TRBJ2-7, with a tentative D call TRBD2 (5 bases). Germline values: CDR1 MNHEY, CDR2 SMNVEV (reference sequence). Trimming pared 4 bases from V and 7 bases from J, leaving 8 bases between. This CDR3 has 11 amino acids. The CDR3 loop is CASSSRGEQYF. In DNA form, the CDR3 reads TGTGCCAGCAGTTCTCGAGGGGAGCAGTACTTC.

The J gene is TRBJ1-2, the V gene TRBV30; 7 nucleotides agree with TRBD1. CDR3 length: 13 residues. The V gene's germline CDR1 is GTSNPN and CDR2 SVGIG (reference sequence). After removal of 7 bases from V and 4 bases from J, the junction contained 9 bases not matched to a gene. The DNA for the CDR3 is TGTGCCTTTGACAGGGACGTATTCTATGGCTACACCTTC. The encoded protein is CAFDRDVFYGYTF.

The J gene is TRBJ2-5, the V gene TRBV11-2; D gene unclear. The CDR3 is made up of 12 amino acids. Trimming removed 0 bases at V and 7 bases at J, with 6 bases between. Germline V gene sequence: CDR1 SGHAT, CDR2 FQNNGV. In DNA, the CDR3 is TGTGCCAGCAGCTTAGATTTAGGGACCCAGTACTTC. Translating it yields CASSLDLGTQYF.

A word on this clone: Within the sample, other DNA sequences also encode this same CDR3. The chain combines TRBV19 with TRBJ2-1, with 8 bases that match TRBD1. CDR3 length: 15 residues. The V gene's germline CDR1 is LNHDA and CDR2 SQIVND (reference sequence). V gave up 1 base and J gave up 1 base; unmatched junction bases: 0. The CDR3: CASSIGQGSYNEQFF. The CDR3 coding sequence is TGTGCCAGTAGTATAGGACAGGGGTCCTACAATGAGCAGTTCTTC.

In DNA form, the CDR3 reads TGTGCCAGCAGCCTAGGGGACACCTACTACAATGAGCAGTTCTTC. Protein: CASSLGDTYYNEQFF. V gene TRBV7-2 combines with J gene TRBJ2-1, with D possibly being TRBD1 (6 bases). CDR1 and CDR2 (germline): SGHTA, FQGNSA. The CDR3 extends over 15 amino acids. V lost 5 bases to trimming and J lost 3 bases, with 14 bases between them.

This sequence joins TRBV27 and TRBJ2-7; 13 nucleotides align to TRBD2. Germline CDR1 and CDR2: MNHEY and SMNVEV (reference sequence). Trimming cost V 5 bases and J 2 bases; bases outside gene matches: 6. The CDR3 totals 16 residues. The CDR3 DNA sequence: TGTGCCAGCAGTCCACACGGGACTAGCGGGGCCTACGAGCAGTACTTC. This codes for CASSPHGTSGAYEQYF.

V is TRBV19 and J is TRBJ1-3; D remains unclear. Trimming removed 7 bases at V and 0 bases at J, with 7 bases between. This CDR3 is 13 amino acids long. CDR1 is LNHDA, CDR2 SQIVND, per germline (reference sequence). CDR3 in amino acids: CASKPFSGNTIYF. CDR3 coding DNA: TGTGCCAGTAAGCCTTTCTCTGGAAACACCATATATTTT. The whole variable domain, remainder taken from reference TRBV19 and TRBJ1-3, is DGGITQSPKYLFRKEGQNVTLSCEQNLNHDAMYWYRQDPGQGLRLIYYSQIVNDFQKGDIAEGYSVSREKKESFPLTVTSAQKNPTAFYLCASKPFSGNTIYFGEGSWLTVV.

The chain employs TRBV5-1 and TRBJ1-2; the D gene is possibly TRBD1 (5 bases). V shed 7 bases and J shed 2 bases, with 12 bases lying between them. The CDR3 contains 13 residues. Germline CDR1 is SGHRS and CDR2 is YFSETQ. The CDR3 loop is CASRTGGNYGYTF. The CDR3 bases are TGCGCCAGCCGGACCGGGGGGAACTATGGCTACACCTTC.